These 29 T cell receptor beta chains originate from one sample sequenced in a study of blood T cell repertoires in COVID-19. This table comes from immunoSEQ multiplex PCR, and its TCRdb copy is limited to in-frame clones, with some not included. The table lists around 76,000 clones, 85% to 90% of them singletons, with approximately 4.8% in the top ten. Sequenced input: peripheral blood. Receptor source: a man aged 80 or over with acute or convalescent COVID-19.

The chain employs TRBV28 and TRBJ2-5; tentative D call: TRBD1 (6 bases). Deletions cut 5 bases from V and 3 bases from J, with 16 bases between. CDR1 is MDHEN and CDR2 is SYDVKM in the germline V gene. The CDR3 spans 15 residues. For the CDR3, the DNA is TGTGCCAGCAGTGGGACAAACCCGCGGGAAGAGACCCAGTACTTC. It codes for CASSGTNPREETQYF.

The gene calls are TRBV11-3 and TRBJ2-5; the match to TRBD1 covers 10 bases. The CDR3 has 14 residues. With V trimmed by 5 bases and J by 4 bases, 4 bases remained unmatched. CDR1 and CDR2 (germline): SGHNT, YENEEA. CDR3 loop: CASSPGTGVETQYF. For the CDR3, the DNA is TGTGCCAGCAGCCCCGGGACAGGGGTAGAGACCCAGTACTTC.

V gene TRBV5-1 combines with J gene TRBJ2-3; possible D gene TRBD2, 6 bases. Germline loops: CDR1 SGHRS, CDR2 YFSETQ. Trimming took off 0 bases at V and 1 base at J, with 12 bases between the two ends. There are 16 residues in the CDR3. For the CDR3, the DNA is TGCGCCAGCAGCTTGGCGATGGCGGGACGCACAGATACGCAGTATTTT. As protein: CASSLAMAGRTDTQYF.

This clone was found a few times. The V and J genes are TRBV29-1 and TRBJ1-6; 11 nucleotides align to TRBD1. Looked up from germline, CDR1 is SQVTM and CDR2 is ANQGSEA. This CDR3 has 14 residues. The V segment lost 7 bases and the J segment 7 bases; nucleotides outside the gene matches: 6. CDR3 loop: CSARTGGENSPLHF. CDR3 bases: TGCAGCGCCCGGACAGGGGGCGAAAATTCACCCCTCCACTTT.

The J gene is TRBJ1-4, the V gene TRBV18; D is possibly TRBD1 (5 bases). The CDR3 consists of 19 residues. The ends were cut back, 0 bases at V and 10 bases at J, with 27 bases in the middle. Germline-derived CDR1 and CDR2 are KGHSH and LQKENI. The chain's CDR3 is CASSPPGRGLGGNTGKLFF. In DNA form, the CDR3 reads TGTGCCAGCTCACCACCGGGAAGAGGTCTCGGTGGGAATACAGGAAAACTGTTTTTT.

J is TRBJ1-6 and V is TRBV4-1, with D perhaps TRBD1 (5 bases). Trimming removed 0 bases from V and 0 bases from J, with 9 bases in between. The CDR3 length is 17 residues. Germline loops: CDR1 MGHRA, CDR2 YSYEKL. CDR3 coding DNA: TGCGCCAGCAGCCAAGATGGGGGGAGCTCCTATAATTCACCCCTCCACTTT. Encoded protein: CASSQDGGSSYNSPLHF.

This clone was recorded a few times. This chain joins TRBV29-1 and TRBJ2-7; 11 positions match TRBD2. V shed 3 bases and J 4 bases; nucleotides not matched to a gene: 17. This CDR3 comprises 18 residues. Looked up from germline, CDR1 is SQVTM and CDR2 is ANQGSEA. The DNA for the CDR3 is TGCAGCGTTGATTGGGGGGCTAGCGGGAGGCCCCCTAGGTACGAGCAGTACTTC. It is translated as CSVDWGASGRPPRYEQYF.

This clone was picked up one time. The genes are TRBV5-4 and TRBJ2-2, with 7 bases identical to TRBD1. The J segment lost 0 bases and the V segment lost 0 bases, leaving 5 bases of the junction unmatched. There are 17 residues in the CDR3. Germline CDR1 SGHNT, CDR2 YYREEE (reference sequence). The CDR3 region has the DNA TGTGCCAGCAGCTTGGGGCTGACAGGGCCGAACACCGGGGAGCTGTTTTTT. Translating gives CASSLGLTGPNTGELFF.

The chain is built from TRBV4-1 and TRBJ2-1; 7 bases fit TRBD1. The CDR3 totals 15 residues. V dropped 2 bases and J dropped 4; count of bases not matched to a gene: 5. Germline V gene sequence: CDR1 MGHRA, CDR2 YSYEKL. The chain's CDR3 is CASSQIGGGYNEQFF. The CDR3 coding sequence is TGCGCCAGCAGCCAAATAGGGGGCGGTTACAATGAGCAGTTCTTC.

V and J are TRBV7-2 and TRBJ2-5, with 11 bases identical to TRBD1. The ends lost 3 bases at V and 5 bases at J; junction bases unmatched: 8. Germline values: CDR1 SGHTA, CDR2 FQGNSA. This CDR3 region has 16 residues. CDR3 nucleotides: TGTGCCAGCAGCTTGAGGCGGGACAGGGGGATGGAGACCCAGTACTTC. Translating it yields CASSLRRDRGMETQYF.

Only a few counts were recorded for this clone. V usage is TRBV29-1 and J usage is TRBJ2-5; no definite D call. V was pared by 0 bases and J by 4 bases, with 9 bases between. There are 13 residues in the CDR3. The germline gives CDR1 SQVTM, CDR2 ANQGSEA. The CDR3 DNA reads as TGCAGCGTTGAAGAAGTATTCGGAGAGACCCAGTACTTC. It encodes CSVEEVFGETQYF.

This rearrangement joins TRBV2 to TRBJ2-5; the D gene is possibly TRBD2 (5 bases). The CDR3 covers 14 residues. Germline assignment: CDR1 SNHLY and CDR2 FYNNEI. The germline V and J ends were trimmed by 4 bases and 1 base, with 10 bases remaining between them. In DNA, the CDR3 is TGTGCCAGCAGTGTTTCGGGAAGCCAAGAGACCCAGTACTTC. Translation: CASSVSGSQETQYF.

The chain links TRBV5-1 to TRBJ1-1; no firm D call. V gave up 2 bases and J gave up 4 bases, with 6 bases separating them. This CDR3 region has 12 residues. The germline gives CDR1 SGHRS, CDR2 YFSETQ. The CDR3 DNA is TGCGCCAGCAGCTTCGCGGGCACTGAAGCTTTCTTT. As protein: CASSFAGTEAFF.

This clone has a single count. The V gene is TRBV6-5, the J gene TRBJ2-7; 9 positions match TRBD1. The germline CDR1 and CDR2 sequences are MNHEY and SVGAGI. CDR3 length: 14 amino acids. J was trimmed by 4 bases and V by 6 bases; bases with no gene match: 7. The CDR3 sequence is CASRPQGASYEQYF. The CDR3 DNA sequence: TGTGCCAGCAGGCCACAGGGGGCGTCGTACGAGCAGTACTTC.

The V gene is TRBV3-1 (or the pseudogene TRBV3-2), the J gene TRBJ2-3; D ambiguous. The CDR3 covers 16 residues. CDR1 and CDR2 (germline): LGHDT, YNNKEL (reference sequence). Trimming took 1 base from V and 0 from J, leaving 11 bases between them. The CDR3 reads CASSQVLGSSTDTQYF. The CDR3 nucleotides read TGTGCCAGCAGCCAAGTTCTAGGATCTAGCACAGATACGCAGTATTTT.

Of note for this clone: This could be a read error, since a much larger clone is one nucleotide away. This specimen includes other DNA sequences encoding the same CDR3. Here the CDR3 DNA reads TGTGCCAGCAGCGCCAATTCTGGGGCCAACGTCCTGACTTTC. Protein sequence: CASSANSGANVLTF. The J gene is TRBJ2-6, the V gene TRBV9; D is uncertain. This CDR3 has 14 amino acids. V was shortened by 3 bases and J by 1 base, with 5 bases between the two germline ends. Germline assignment: CDR1 SGDLS and CDR2 YYNGEE.

The gene calls are TRBV2 and TRBJ1-1, with D possibly being TRBD1 (5 bases). There are 14 residues in the CDR3. V was clipped by 9 bases and J by 3 bases, with 17 bases between them. Germline V gives CDR1 SNHLY, CDR2 FYNNEI. As DNA, the CDR3 is TGTGCCAGGGACCCCCGGGGGGGGGACACTGAAGCTTTCTTT. This codes for CARDPRGGDTEAFF.

This clone was seen once. The V call is TRBV19, the J call TRBJ1-5; 7 bases align to TRBD1. CDR3 length: 15 amino acids. Germline V gene sequence: CDR1 LNHDA, CDR2 SQIVND (reference sequence). The J segment lost 3 bases and the V segment lost 3 bases, leaving 5 bases of the junction unmatched. The CDR3 region has the DNA TGTGCCAGTAGTATTTGGGGACAGCTCAATCAGCCCCAGCATTTT. It codes for CASSIWGQLNQPQHF.

The chain is built from TRBV3-1 (or the pseudogene TRBV3-2) and TRBJ2-7, with D hard to call. V was clipped by 0 bases and J by 0 bases, with 9 bases between them. The CDR3 consists of 15 residues. CDR1 and CDR2 from the germline V gene are LGHDT and YNNKEL (reference sequence). CDR3 sequence (DNA): TGTGCCAGCAGCCAAGATTGTCAGGCCTCCTACGAGCAGTACTTC. Amino acid sequence: CASSQDCQASYEQYF.

The chain has TRBV2 and TRBJ2-5; possible D gene TRBD2, 5 bases. Between the trimmed V and J ends, which lost 8 bases and 5 bases, there was a span of 12 bases. Per germline, CDR1 SNHLY and CDR2 FYNNEI. The CDR3 contains 12 residues. The CDR3 DNA sequence: TGTGCCAGCCATCGGACGGGGGAGACCCAGTACTTC. This translates into CASHRTGETQYF.

This clone was seen once. This chain uses TRBV5-1 with TRBJ2-2; TRBD2 might be the D (7 bases). V was pared by 6 bases and J by 1 base, with 16 bases between. From germline, CDR1 is SGHRS and CDR2 YFSETQ. The CDR3 extends over 16 amino acids. CDR3 loop: CASTLRGGRNTGELFF. In nucleotides, the CDR3 is TGCGCCAGCACCTTAAGGGGGGGACGGAACACCGGGGAGCTGTTTTTT.

This chain links TRBV10-3 with TRBJ1-5, with unresolved D. Trimming shortened V by 0 bases and J by 5 bases, and 11 bases separated the two germline ends. From germline, CDR1 is ENHRY and CDR2 SYGVKD. The CDR3 length is 15 residues. CDR3 sequence reads: CAISESGVSYQPQHF. CDR3 bases: TGTGCCATCAGTGAGTCCGGAGTCAGTTATCAGCCCCAGCATTTT.

V and J are TRBV7-6 and TRBJ1-1, with a weak D call TRBD1 (6 bases). The CDR3 length is 14 residues. Trimming left V 6 bases short and J 4 bases short, with 15 bases between. The V gene's germline CDR1 is SGHVS and CDR2 FNYEAQ. The CDR3 DNA sequence: TGTGCCAGCAGGGGGGACATTGTGGGCACTGAAGCTTTCTTT. Translation: CASRGDIVGTEAFF.

The chain recombines TRBV29-1 with TRBJ2-5, with D possibly TRBD2 on 5 matching bases. CDR3 length: 12 residues. Germline-derived CDR1 and CDR2 are SQVTM and ANQGSEA. CDR3 DNA: TGCAGTTCAAAGTCGGGGAGTGAGACCCAGTACTTC. Residues: CSSKSGSETQYF.

The chain recombines TRBV7-9 with TRBJ2-1, with D perhaps matching TRBD1 (5 bases). The germline CDR1 and CDR2 sequences are SEHNR and FQNEAQ (reference sequence). The V end lost 5 bases, the J end lost 1 base, and 15 bases lay between the germline ends. The CDR3 extends over 16 amino acids. The CDR3 spells CASSLGGARSYNEQFF. The CDR3 region has the DNA TGTGCCAGCAGCCTGGGTGGGGCCAGGTCCTACAATGAGCAGTTCTTC.

The rearrangement links TRBV29-1 to TRBJ1-1; TRBD1 agrees at 7 bases. CDR1 is SQVTM, CDR2 ANQGSEA, per germline. The trim removed 6 bases at V and 3 bases at J, leaving 13 bases unmatched. This CDR3 is 15 amino acids long. CDR3 amino acids: CSVILPGTVDTEAFF. CDR3 nucleotide sequence: TGCAGCGTGATCCTTCCCGGGACAGTGGACACTGAAGCTTTCTTT.

This clone was counted a single time. This chain uses TRBV24-1 with TRBJ2-5, with D possibly TRBD2 on 5 matching bases. Germline lookup yields CDR1 KGHDR and CDR2 SFDVKD. This CDR3 comprises 14 residues. Trimming took off 6 bases at V and 3 bases at J, with 13 bases between the two ends. The CDR3 spells CATSSGTGKETQYF. Here the CDR3 DNA reads TGTGCCACCAGTTCCGGTACGGGGAAAGAGACCCAGTACTTC.

The genes are TRBV30 and TRBJ1-2, with TRBD1 matching 10 bases. CDR1 is GTSNPN and CDR2 is SVGIG in the germline V gene (reference sequence). V shed 0 bases and J 6 bases; nucleotides not matched to a gene: 1. This CDR3 contains 13 residues. The CDR3, as DNA: TGTGCCTGGAGTGTCGGGACAGGGGATGGCTACACCTTC. Protein product: CAWSVGTGDGYTF.

The rearrangement links TRBV27 to TRBJ2-3, with D hard to call. Germline assignment: CDR1 MNHEY and CDR2 SMNVEV (reference sequence). The CDR3 is made up of 14 amino acids. Trimming took 5 bases from V and 0 from J, leaving 9 bases between them. Here the CDR3 reads CASSPLSSTDTQYF. The CDR3 DNA reads as TGTGCCAGCAGTCCTCTTTCTAGCACAGATACGCAGTATTTT.